The 14 T cell receptor beta chains presented below share a single source sample, sequenced in a study of blood T cells in healthy people across ages. Through a sample-barcoded 5' primer and a J-beta primer mix, a second PCR was run for roughly 7 to 12 cycles. TCRdb independently ran MiXCR on the 5' RACE reads; one entry per CDR3 protein. The table has around 1.7 million distinct CDR3 sequences, over 25% seen once. Sequencing used blood. The source of these receptors is a woman aged 25 to 45 in good health.

In its sample, this clonotype was seen a few times. The rearrangement joins TRBV3-1 to TRBJ2-7, with D perhaps matching TRBD1 (6 bases). The CDR3 has 16 amino acids. Germline lookup yields CDR1 LGHDT and CDR2 YNNKEL (reference sequence). The V gene lost 0 bases and the J gene lost 3 bases, with 15 bases spanning the gap. CDR3 DNA: TGTGCCAGCAGCCAAGACTTGAGGCAGGGGAACTACGAGCAGTACTTC. This translates into CASSQDLRQGNYEQYF.

J is TRBJ2-1 and V is TRBV29-1, with 8 nucleotides matching TRBD1. The CDR3 runs 13 residues. Germline V gene data show CDR1 as SQVTM and CDR2 as ANQGSEA. J lost 10 bases, V lost 7 bases, and 12 bases had no gene match. The CDR3 DNA reads TGCAGCGCGACCCGACAGGGGTACGGCGAGCAGTTCTTC. It encodes CSATRQGYGEQFF.

This clonotype was seen ten or more times. This chain links TRBV5-1 with TRBJ2-1; either TRBD1 or TRBD2 may fit D (5 bases each). Germline V gene sequence: CDR1 SGHRS, CDR2 YFSETQ. V was cut by 4 bases and J by 13 bases, with 15 bases left in between. The CDR3 covers 12 residues. The CDR3 sequence: CASSVGVSFQFF. In nucleotides, the CDR3 is TGCGCCAGCAGCGTGGGGGTCTCGTTCCAGTTCTTC. Based on the CDR3 plus reference TRBV5-1 and TRBJ2-1, the full variable domain is KAGVTQTPRYLIKTRGQQVTLSCSPISGHRSVSWYQQTPGQGLQFLFEYFSETQRNKGNFPGRFSGRQFSNSRSEMNVSTLELGDSALYLCASSVGVSFQFFGPGTRLTVL.

In its sample, this clonotype was seen many times. The rearrangement uses TRBV11-2 and TRBJ2-1; unclear D gene. Germline CDR1 is SGHAT and CDR2 is FQNNGV. V shed 7 bases and J shed 0 bases, with 7 bases lying between them. CDR3 length equals 13 residues. CDR3 protein: CASTESSYNEQFF. The CDR3 coding sequence is TGTGCCAGCACGGAGAGCTCCTACAATGAGCAGTTCTTC.

The rearrangement joins TRBV12-3 or TRBV12-4 to TRBJ2-3; D is unresolved. The CDR3 spans 11 residues. The V end was cut by 5 bases, the J end by 10 bases, with 10 bases between. The CDR3: CASSRMDAQYF. The CDR3 DNA is TGTGCCAGCAGTCGCATGGATGCGCAGTATTTT.

The chain uses TRBV28 and TRBJ1-4; no clear D gene. Germline V gives CDR1 MDHEN, CDR2 SYDVKM. The CDR3 consists of 14 residues. The germline V and J ends were trimmed by 8 bases and 8 bases, with 18 bases remaining between them. The CDR3: CASGKAGREEKLFF. CDR3 sequence (DNA): TGTGCCAGCGGAAAGGCCGGGAGGGAAGAAAAACTGTTTTTT.

This clonotype was seen only a few times. The V and J genes are TRBV7-3 and TRBJ2-1; D ambiguous. The CDR3 is 12 amino acids. CDR1 SGHTA and CDR2 FQGTGA come from the germline V gene. Trimming stripped 0 bases from V and 14 bases from J, with 11 bases between. CDR3 protein: CASSLTAGPKFF. CDR3 in DNA: TGTGCCAGCAGCTTAACGGCCGGACCCAAGTTCTTC.

V usage is TRBV7-2 and J usage is TRBJ1-2, with D possibly matching TRBD1 (6 bases). CDR1 is SGHTA, CDR2 FQGNSA, per germline. The CDR3 extends over 14 amino acids. V was pared by 0 bases and J by 4 bases, with 9 bases between. The CDR3 loop reads CASSLARDTYGYTF. CDR3 in DNA: TGTGCCAGCAGCTTAGCTCGGGACACCTATGGCTACACCTTC.

The CDR3 coding sequence is TGCAGTGCTAGAGACCCAGAGGGGACAGTGGGGACCCAGTACTTC. It codes for CSARDPEGTVGTQYF. The chain is built from TRBV20-1 and TRBJ2-5, with 7 bases identical to TRBD1. Germline CDR1 and CDR2: DFQATT and SNEGSKA (reference sequence). The CDR3 length is 15 residues. Trimming removed 0 bases from V and 7 bases from J; junction bases left unmatched: 11.

Comments on this clonotype: Germline is not matched at one junction end, which may reflect a read error. This rearrangement joins TRBV25-1 to TRBJ1-3; no clear D gene. Germline loops: CDR1 MGHDK, CDR2 SYGVNS. This CDR3 is built from 13 residues. CDR3 bases: TGTGCCAGCAATGAAGGGTCCGGAAACACCATATATTTT. Its translation: CASNEGSGNTIYF.

The gene calls are TRBV4-1 and TRBJ2-3; D remains ambiguous. Trimming removed 1 base at V and 1 base at J, with 12 bases between. The CDR3 length is 16 residues. The V gene's germline CDR1 is MGHRA and CDR2 YSYEKL. CDR3 loop: CASSQVTSARTDTQYF. The DNA for the CDR3 is TGCGCCAGCAGCCAAGTAACATCAGCCCGCACAGATACGCAGTATTTT.

The V and J genes are TRBV5-1 and TRBJ2-3, with 11 nucleotides matching TRBD2. Germline assignment: CDR1 SGHRS and CDR2 YFSETQ. The CDR3 consists of 14 residues. V shed 6 bases and J 5 bases; nucleotides not matched to a gene: 5. This CDR3 is CASTLLAGEDTQYF. In DNA, the CDR3 is TGCGCCAGCACCCTACTAGCGGGAGAAGATACGCAGTATTTT.

This clonotype was counted ten times or more. The V and J genes are TRBV7-9 and TRBJ1-2; D unresolved. Germline assignment: CDR1 SEHNR and CDR2 FQNEAQ (reference sequence). The CDR3 is made up of 14 amino acids. V lost 1 base to trimming and J lost 1 base, with 7 bases between them. The CDR3 DNA reads as TGTGCCAGCAGCTTAGATCTTGTTAACTATGGCTACACCTTC. It translates to CASSLDLVNYGYTF.

A few counts support this clonotype. The genes are TRBV6-5 and TRBJ2-1, with D perhaps assigned TRBD1 or TRBD2 (6 bases each). The CDR3 extends over 15 amino acids. V was trimmed by 0 bases and J by 5 bases, leaving 11 bases between them. Germline-derived CDR1 and CDR2 are MNHEY and SVGAGI. The CDR3 reads CASSYSGGRDNEQFF. CDR3 bases: TGTGCCAGCAGTTACTCGGGGGGCAGGGACAATGAGCAGTTCTTC.